This TCR beta chain appears in the sequencing data of a study of blood T cell repertoires in COVID-19 (dated by TCRdb to 2018 to 2020). With regard to the full study: Samples covering the acute and convalescent phases of COVID-19 were provided by collaborators in the United States, Italy and Spain. The prospective study material was composed of cDNA or gDNA derived from T cells, B-cell-depleted T cells, or PBMCs. Subjects who had been exposed to COVID-19, were actively infected with it, or had recovered from it provided the deeply sampled blood TCRbeta repertoires that made up the dataset. The repertoires were made available in a free public database intended to serve as a resource for research on the immune response to SARS-CoV-2. The samples were drawn from two sources: the first 160 participants of the ongoing ImmuneRACE study, and 1,000 to 1,500 subjects contributed by 6 global collaborators. The sample metadata nearly always contained a de-identified subject ID, COVID-19 status, age in years and sex. Where available, HLA class I and class II types were obtained from metadata supplied by the sample provider rather than from assay-based typing.

This clone was recorded only once. No cognate antigen has been identified for it. Base quality data are lacking; no much larger clone is found one base away. TCRbeta CDR3 regions were amplified from genomic DNA using the immunoSEQ Assay, a bias-controlled multiplex PCR. The authors' analysis ran thus. Within the assay, amplification of reference gene primers was used to estimate how many nucleated cells each sample contained. To quantify the absolute abundance of each unique TCRbeta CDR3 rearrangement, sequence reads were collapsed and filtered. For each sample, productive Simpson clonality was calculated by taking the square root of Simpson's diversity index across productive rearrangements. Held by TCRdb, this immuneACCESS table contains in-frame sequences only and omits some clones. Under half of the omission traces to an unresolved V gene where checked; the cause of the rest is unknown. V and J calls and clone size are given by that table; D and trimming were obtained from the DNA. Here the sample has about 220,000 clones; roughly 75% occur a single time. Of the sample, about 7% is held by the ten largest clones.

The collaborating institutions used their own protocols to collect whole blood in K2EDTA tubes. For TCRbeta analysis, collaborators shipped samples in one of three forms: frozen whole blood, isolated PBMCs, or DNA extracted from either of those sample types. The study at large found these results: The quantity of clinical and demographic metadata differed by source and by participant and was supplied without curation.

From cysteine to phenylalanine, the CDR3 is 15 amino acids long. CDR3 DNA is the only sequence kept; it has 45 bases, read in frame from the first base. The germline V gene encodes CDR1 SGHTA and CDR2 FQGNSA. V lost 2 bases and J lost 4 bases, and the count of bases not matched to a germline gene is 7. The sequenced sample was peripheral blood. This chain joins TRBV7-2 to TRBJ2-5; 7 central nucleotides agree with TRBD1. This receptor was identified in a woman aged 70-85 years with acute or convalescent COVID-19. DNA sequence: TGTGCCAGCAGCTTAAAAGACAGGGAAGGAGAGACCCAGTACTTC. This translates into CASSLKDREGETQYF. The full variable domain, completed from the reference TRBV7-2 and TRBJ2-5 proteins outside the CDR3, reads GAGVSQSPSNKVTEKGKDVELRCDPISGHTALYWYRQSLGQGLEFLIYFQGNSAPDKSGLPSDRFSAERTGGSVSTLTIQRTQQEDSAVYLCASSLKDREGETQYFGPGTRLLVL.